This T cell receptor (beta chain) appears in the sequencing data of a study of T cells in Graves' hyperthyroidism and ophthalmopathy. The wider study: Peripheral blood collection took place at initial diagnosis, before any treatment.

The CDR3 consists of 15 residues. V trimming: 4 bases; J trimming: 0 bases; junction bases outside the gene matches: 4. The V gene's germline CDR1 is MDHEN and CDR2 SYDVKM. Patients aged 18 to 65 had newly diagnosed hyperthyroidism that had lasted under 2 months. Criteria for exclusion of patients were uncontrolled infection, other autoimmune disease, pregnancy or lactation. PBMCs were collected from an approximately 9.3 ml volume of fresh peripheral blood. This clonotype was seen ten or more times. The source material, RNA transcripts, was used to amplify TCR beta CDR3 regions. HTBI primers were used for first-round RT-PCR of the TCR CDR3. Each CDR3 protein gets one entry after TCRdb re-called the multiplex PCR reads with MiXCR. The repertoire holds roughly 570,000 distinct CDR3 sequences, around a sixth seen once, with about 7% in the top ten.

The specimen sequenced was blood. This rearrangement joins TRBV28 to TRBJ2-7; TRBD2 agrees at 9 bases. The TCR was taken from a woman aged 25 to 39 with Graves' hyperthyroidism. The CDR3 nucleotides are TGTGCCAGCAGTTCTTTAGCGGGAGTCTCCTACGAGCAGTACTTC. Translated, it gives CASSSLAGVSYEQYF.